Following are 5 T cell receptor beta chains from one sample sequenced in a study of blood T cell repertoires in COVID-19. Method: immunoSEQ multiplex PCR; TCRdb's copy keeps in-frame clones and lacks some. The sample lists 180,000 or so clones; about 88% were seen once. The sequencing input was peripheral blood. The receptors shown here come from a woman aged 25 to 45 with active or convalescent COVID-19.

Concerning this clone itself: One junction end disagrees with the germline gene, perhaps due to a read error. Other DNA sequences from this sample encode an identical CDR3 as well. V and J are TRBV9 and TRBJ1-6, with D tentatively TRBD1 (6 bases). Germline lookup yields CDR1 SGDLS and CDR2 YYNGEE. The CDR3 totals 15 residues. The CDR3 here is CASSGTGYPNSPLHF. Written as DNA, the CDR3 is TGCGCCAGCAGCGGAACAGGGTACCCGAATTCACCCCTCCACTTT.

The V call is TRBV4-1, the J call TRBJ1-1; 8 bases match TRBD1. The CDR3 extends over 15 amino acids. With V trimmed by 3 bases and J by 0 bases, 3 bases remained unmatched. CDR1 and CDR2 (germline): MGHRA, YSYEKL. The chain's CDR3 is CASSQDRALNTEAFF. The CDR3 DNA is TGCGCCAGCAGCCAGGACAGGGCCCTGAACACTGAAGCTTTCTTT.

The V and J genes are TRBV5-1 and TRBJ1-2; TRBD1 agrees at 8 bases. The V segment lost 2 bases and the J segment 8 bases; nucleotides outside the gene matches: 5. Germline-derived CDR1 and CDR2 are SGHRS and YFSETQ. The CDR3 is 13 residues long. CDR3 in amino acids: CASSFQGANGYTF. The CDR3 DNA is TGCGCCAGCAGCTTTCAGGGGGCGAACGGCTACACCTTC.

V and J are TRBV7-8 and TRBJ2-2, with D possibly matching TRBD2 (5 bases). This CDR3 is built from 16 residues. V was trimmed by 5 bases and J by 1 base, leaving 14 bases between them. Looked up from germline, CDR1 is SGHVS and CDR2 is FQNEAQ. In nucleotides, the CDR3 is TGTGCCAGCAGCCCCCGCCCCGGACTGAACACCGGGGAGCTGTTTTTT. Its protein is CASSPRPGLNTGELFF.

The rearrangement joins TRBV28 to TRBJ2-7; D possibly corresponds to TRBD2 (5 bases). CDR3 length: 13 residues. V was clipped by 3 bases and J by 2 bases, with 8 bases between them. Germline CDR1 reads MDHEN; CDR2 reads SYDVKM. The CDR3 loop is CASSFSGTYEQYF. The CDR3 bases are TGTGCCAGCAGTTTCAGCGGAACCTACGAGCAGTACTTC.